This T cell receptor beta chain was captured by sequencing in a study of T cells in pancreatic ductal adenocarcinoma. Assay: immunoSEQ multiplex PCR; the TCRdb copy retains only in-frame clones and omits some. The repertoire holds fewer than 5,000 clones, with 70% to 85% as singletons. V trimming: 0 bases; J trimming: 1 base; junction bases outside the gene matches: 18. The CDR3 totals 21 residues. From germline, CDR1 is MDHEN and CDR2 SYDVKM. The selected patients with pancreatic ductal adenocarcinoma had surgery but no neoadjuvant therapy. In the case of this clone: Antigen unknown.

General observations from the study: Results skew toward the minority of patients with early-stage disease.

The chain has TRBV28 and TRBJ2-5; 9 bases are shared with TRBD2. The clonotype originates from a human donor with pancreatic ductal adenocarcinoma. The donor label of this sample is uncertain. The sequencing input was pancreatic tumor tissue. DNA for the CDR3: TGTGCCAGCAGTTTATGGTCTTACTCAGCGGGAGGTCCCCTCGGCCAAGAGACCCAGTACTTC. Residues: CASSLWSYSAGGPLGQETQYF.